The subject of this entry is one T cell receptor (beta chain). Its antigen is not known. The data are from a study of T cell responses to AZD1222 COVID-19 vaccine. Study observations and caveats: CD4 TCRs linked to vaccination spanned spike, dominating at 160-218 and 743-854. Donors skewed white British and female; clonal diversity was possibly underestimated.

The germline gives CDR1 SEHNR, CDR2 FQNEAQ (reference sequence). The CDR3 is 15 residues long. Trimming removed 5 bases from V and 2 bases from J; junction bases left unmatched: 9. The assay was immunoSEQ multiplex PCR, and TCRdb's table has in-frame clones only and misses some. The table shows 160,000 or so clones, with 85% to 95% occurring only once. This specimen consisted of peripheral blood, obtained 28 days after the second AZD1222 dose. This TCR came from an adult who received the AZD1222 COVID-19 vaccine. This chain uses TRBV7-9 with TRBJ2-7; 7 bases are a match to TRBD2. The CDR3 here is CASSPFGRGAYEQYF. For the CDR3, the DNA is TGTGCCAGCAGCCCCTTCGGACGGGGGGCCTACGAGCAGTACTTC.